This TCR beta chain appears in the sequencing data of a study of long-term antiretroviral therapy in people with HIV. Regarding the study as a whole: The study found that diversity rose after ART but stayed below transplant donor controls. Every time point showed a repertoire led by clones expanded before ART.

As concerns this clone: Its antigen remains unknown.

This was the immunoSEQ v3.0 assay at survey level. Profiled with immunoSEQ multiplex PCR; TCRdb holds only in-frame clones, not every one. The table lists over 15,000 clones, around 91% of them singletons. Germline-derived CDR1 and CDR2 are SGHAT and FQNNGV. The V end lost 6 bases, the J end lost 3 bases, and 14 bases lay between the germline ends. This CDR3 contains 14 residues. The receptor's source is a man aged 45-65 years with HIV. This specimen was unsorted PBMCs, taken 3 years after starting antiretroviral therapy. This chain links TRBV11-2 with TRBJ1-1, with D perhaps matching TRBD1 (5 bases). The CDR3 nucleotides are TGTGCCAGCAGGACCCAGGGACTGGACACTGAAGCTTTCTTT. It yields the protein CASRTQGLDTEAFF.